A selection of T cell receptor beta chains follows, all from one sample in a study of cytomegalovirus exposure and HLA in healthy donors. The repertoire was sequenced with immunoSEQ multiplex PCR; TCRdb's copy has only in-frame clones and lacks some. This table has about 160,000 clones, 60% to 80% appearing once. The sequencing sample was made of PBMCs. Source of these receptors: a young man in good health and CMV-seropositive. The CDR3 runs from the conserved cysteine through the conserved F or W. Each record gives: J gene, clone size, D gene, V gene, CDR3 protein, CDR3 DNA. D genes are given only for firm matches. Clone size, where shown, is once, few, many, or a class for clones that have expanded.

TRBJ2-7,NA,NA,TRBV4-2,CASSRQGHPANEQYF,TGTGCCAGCAGTCGCCAGGGACACCCGGCTAACGAGCAGTACTTC
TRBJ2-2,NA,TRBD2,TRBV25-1,CASNPSGRAGTGELFF,TGTGCCAGCAACCCTAGCGGGAGGGCCGGCACCGGGGAGCTGTTTTTT
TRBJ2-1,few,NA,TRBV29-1,CSVVVQDALYEQFF,TGCAGCGTTGTAGTACAGGATGCACTATATGAGCAGTTCTTC
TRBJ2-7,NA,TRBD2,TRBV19,CASSTPFGGSGYEQCF,TGTGCCAGTAGTACCCCCTTCGGCGGGAGCGGCTACGAGCAGTGCTTC
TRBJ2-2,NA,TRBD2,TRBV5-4,CASSKGGGRNTGELFF,TGTGCCAGCAGCAAAGGCGGGGGGCGGAACACCGGGGAGCTGTTTTTT
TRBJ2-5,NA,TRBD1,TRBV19,CASSTTGGPLETQYF,TGTGCCAGTAGTACGACAGGGGGACCTTTAGAGACCCAGTACTTC
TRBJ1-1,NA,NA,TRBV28,CASIGGNTEAFF,TGTGCCAGCATAGGGGGAAACACTGAAGCTTTCTTT
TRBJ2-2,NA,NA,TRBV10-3,CAIRSFSVNTGELFF,TGTGCCATCAGGTCATTTAGCGTGAACACCGGGGAGCTGTTTTTT
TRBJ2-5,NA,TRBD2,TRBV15,CATSRRGGLTETQYF,TGTGCCACCAGCCGGCGGGGGGGCCTGACGGAGACCCAGTACTTC
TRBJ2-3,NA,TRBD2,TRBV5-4,CASRHLTGGTDTQYF,TGTGCCAGCAGGCATTTGACGGGAGGAACAGATACGCAGTATTTT
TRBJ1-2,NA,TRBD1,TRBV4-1,CASSQEWQGVYGYTF,TGCGCCAGCAGCCAAGAATGGCAGGGGGTCTATGGCTACACCTTC
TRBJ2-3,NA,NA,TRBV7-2,CASSPGLTGDTQYF,TGTGCCAGCAGCCCCGGCCTTACGGGGGATACGCAGTATTTT
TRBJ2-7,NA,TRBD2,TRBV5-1,CASSLSFSGKNEQYF,TGCGCCAGCAGCTTGAGTTTTAGCGGGAAAAACGAGCAGTACTTC
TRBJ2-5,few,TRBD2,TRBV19,CASSRLAGVIQETQYF,TGTGCCAGTAGTAGACTAGCGGGAGTCATTCAAGAGACCCAGTACTTC
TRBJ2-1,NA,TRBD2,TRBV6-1,CASARLADNNEQFF,TGTGCCAGCGCCAGGCTAGCGGATAACAATGAGCAGTTCTTC
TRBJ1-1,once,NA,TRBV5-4,CASRVHGGDTEAFF,TGTGCCAGCAGGGTACATGGGGGGGACACTGAAGCTTTCTTT
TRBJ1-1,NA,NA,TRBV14,CASSQNYRSSEAFF,TGTGCCAGCAGTCAAAACTACAGGAGCTCTGAAGCTTTCTTT
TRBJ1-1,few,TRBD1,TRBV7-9,CASSPGTAEAFF,TGTGCCAGCAGTCCGGGGACAGCCGAAGCTTTCTTT
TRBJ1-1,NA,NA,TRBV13,CASTSMRSTEAFF,TGTGCCAGCACCTCCATGCGGTCCACTGAAGCTTTCTTT
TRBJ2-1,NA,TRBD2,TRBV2,CASSQSGRVGQFF,TGTGCCAGCAGTCAGAGCGGGAGGGTAGGTCAGTTCTTC
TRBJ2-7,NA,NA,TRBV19,CASSIVLSYEQYF,TGTGCCAGTAGTATTGTCCTGAGCTACGAGCAGTACTTC
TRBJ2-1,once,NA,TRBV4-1,CAGNQASDYYNEQFF,TGCGCCGGCAACCAGGCCTCTGATTACTACAATGAGCAGTTCTTC
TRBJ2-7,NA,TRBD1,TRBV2,CASGQGTYEQYF,TGTGCCAGCGGACAGGGCACCTACGAGCAGTACTTC
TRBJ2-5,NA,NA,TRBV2,CASSVTGTVTQYF,TGTGCCAGCAGTGTAACAGGGACGGTGACCCAGTACTTC
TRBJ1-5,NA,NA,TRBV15,CATSRDIQPQHF,TGTGCCACCAGCAGAGATATTCAGCCCCAGCATTTT
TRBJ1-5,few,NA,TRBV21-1,CASSLSGGGKGNQPQHF,TGTGCCAGCAGCCTATCGGGTGGGGGGAAAGGCAATCAGCCCCAGCATTTT
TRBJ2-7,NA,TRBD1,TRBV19,CASSPGTGESYEQYF,TGTGCCAGTAGTCCCGGGACAGGGGAATCCTACGAGCAGTACTTC
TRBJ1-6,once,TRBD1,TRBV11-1,CASSDGQGFHNSPLHF,TGTGCCAGCAGCGATGGACAGGGTTTTCATAATTCACCCCTCCACTTT
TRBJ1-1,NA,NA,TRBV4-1,CASSQDLGARGTEAFF,TGCGCCAGCAGCCAAGACCTGGGGGCGAGAGGAACTGAAGCTTTCTTT
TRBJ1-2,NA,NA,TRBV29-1,CSVVQQGGPYGYTF,TGCAGCGTTGTTCAGCAAGGGGGTCCCTATGGCTACACCTTC
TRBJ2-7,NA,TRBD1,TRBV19,CASSLRQGTYEQYF,TGTGCCAGTAGTCTTCGACAGGGAACCTACGAGCAGTACTTC
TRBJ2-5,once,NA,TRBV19,CASSGQGDTETQYF,TGTGCCAGTAGTGGGCAGGGTGATACGGAGACCCAGTACTTC
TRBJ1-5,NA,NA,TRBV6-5,CASSARQGGNQPQHF,TGTGCCAGCAGCGCGCGGCAGGGCGGAAATCAGCCCCAGCATTTT
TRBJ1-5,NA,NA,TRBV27,CASSLSGGRGNQPQHF,TGTGCCAGCAGTTTATCGGGAGGTAGGGGCAATCAGCCCCAGCATTTT
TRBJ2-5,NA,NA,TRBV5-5,CASSPEGGGQTQYF,TGTGCCAGCAGCCCGGAGGGAGGCGGACAGACCCAGTACTTC
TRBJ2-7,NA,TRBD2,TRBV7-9,CASSLASGRARDSEQYF,TGTGCCAGCAGCTTAGCTAGCGGGAGGGCGCGGGATAGCGAGCAGTACTTC
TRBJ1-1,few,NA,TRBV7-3,CAHGGAPLEAFF,TGTGCTCACGGCGGGGCTCCCCTTGAAGCTTTCTTT
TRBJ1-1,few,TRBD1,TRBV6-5,CASSNPGQGARGAFF,TGTGCCAGCAGTAATCCGGGACAGGGGGCTCGAGGAGCTTTCTTT
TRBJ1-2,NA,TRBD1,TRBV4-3,CASSQNDRVGYGYTF,TGCGCCAGCAGCCAAAACGACAGGGTTGGGTATGGCTACACCTTC
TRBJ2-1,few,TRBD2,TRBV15,CATSRGSSGRGNEQFF,TGTGCCACCAGCAGGGGTTCTAGCGGAAGAGGCAATGAGCAGTTCTTC
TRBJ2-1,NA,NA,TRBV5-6,CASSLGAGYSNEQFF,TGTGCCAGCAGCTTGGGGGCAGGGTATTCGAATGAGCAGTTCTTC
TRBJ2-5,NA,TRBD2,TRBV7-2,CASSSGLAGGPTEYF,TGTGCCAGCAGCTCCGGACTAGCGGGGGGACCTACTGAGTACTTC
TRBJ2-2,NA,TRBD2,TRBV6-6,CASSPLAGDGTGELFF,TGTGCCAGCAGCCCACTAGCGGGAGATGGGACCGGGGAGCTGTTTTTT
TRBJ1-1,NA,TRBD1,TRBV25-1,CASEGQGSSEAFF,TGTGCCAGCGAGGGACAGGGATCATCTGAAGCTTTCTTT
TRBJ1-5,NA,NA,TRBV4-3,CASSQDVGGGQKVHF,TGCGCCAGCAGCCAAGATGTGGGAGGGGGGCAGAAAGTTCATTTT
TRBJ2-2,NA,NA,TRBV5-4,CASSLQTGARHTGELFF,TGTGCCAGCAGCTTGCAAACAGGCGCTAGGCACACCGGGGAGCTGTTTTTT
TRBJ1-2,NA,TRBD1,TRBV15,CATSRDFLLQGVGYGYTF,TGTGCCACCAGCAGAGACTTCCTCCTACAGGGGGTCGGCTATGGCTACACCTTC
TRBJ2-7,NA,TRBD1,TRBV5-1,CASSLGRDRELFSYEQYF,TGCGCCAGCAGCTTGGGAAGGGACAGGGAGTTATTTTCCTACGAGCAGTACTTC
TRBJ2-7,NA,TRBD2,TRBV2,CASNYPGDYSYEQYF,TGTGCCAGCAACTACCCCGGGGACTACTCCTACGAGCAGTACTTC
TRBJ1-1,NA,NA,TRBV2,CASSEDPDYMNTEAFF,TGTGCCAGCAGTGAAGACCCAGATTACATGAACACTGAAGCTTTCTTT
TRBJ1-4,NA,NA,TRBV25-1,CASSGGGGRNEKLFF,TGTGCCAGCAGTGGGGGGGGCGGTCGGAATGAAAAACTGTTTTTT
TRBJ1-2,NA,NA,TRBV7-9,CASSPGDYGDYTF,TGTGCCAGCAGCCCTGGGGACTATGGAGACTACACCTTC
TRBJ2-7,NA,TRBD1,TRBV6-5,CASSYPGQGFYEQYF,TGTGCCAGCAGTTACCCCGGACAGGGCTTCTACGAGCAGTACTTC
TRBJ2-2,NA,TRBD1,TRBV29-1,CSVEGQYTGELFF,TGCAGCGTTGAGGGACAGTACACCGGGGAGCTGTTTTTT
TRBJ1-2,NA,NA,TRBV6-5,CASSYRQAGGYTF,TGTGCCAGCAGTTACCGGCAGGCGGGTGGCTACACCTTC
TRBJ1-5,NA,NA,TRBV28,CASSLGHQPQHF,TGTGCCAGCAGTTTAGGGCATCAGCCCCAGCATTTT